This TCR beta chain was observed in a study of shared clonotypes between healthy human individuals. Overall study findings and caveats: Clonotypes shared by all four sorted-subset donors had higher generation probabilities than non-shared clonotypes. For naive CD4 cells, roughly 4.6% of clonotypes were shared across a few donors.

As concerns this clone: Its specificity is not known.

The investigators split CD4+ cells into a CD45RA+ naive subset and a CD45RA-negative memory subset. The CDR3 is 14 amino acids. Per the germline V gene, CDR1 is SGHNT and CDR2 is YENEEA. Trimming left V 5 bases short and J 3 bases short, with 14 bases between. Sequencing was performed with immunoSEQ multiplex PCR; in TCRdb, only in-frame clones are kept and a portion is missing. The sample consists of approximately 2.4 million clones, approximately 95% of them appearing once. V is TRBV11-3 and J is TRBJ2-7, with a possible D match to TRBD1 (6 bases). This sequence was found in a man aged 18 to 30 in good health. The sample was naive CD4+ T cells sorted from blood. As for subset: CD45RA+ positively selected. The CDR3 region is CASSPQGKDYEQYF. The CDR3 coding sequence is TGTGCCAGCAGCCCACAGGGAAAAGACTACGAGCAGTACTTC. Using reference TRBV11-3 and TRBJ2-7 for the parts outside the CDR3, the full variable domain is EAGVVQSPRYKIIEKKQPVAFWCNPISGHNTLYWYLQNLGQGPELLIRYENEEAVDDSQLPKDRFSAERLKGVDSTLKIQPAELGDSAVYLCASSPQGKDYEQYFGPGTRLTVT.